The 26 T cell receptor beta chains reported below all come from one sample, sequenced in a study of beta chain features in type 1 diabetes. General study results and limits: Within each of all four CD4+ subsets, Type 1 diabetes patients had TCRB CDR3s that were moderately but significantly shorter.

The antigens of these receptors remain unknown. Expressed TCRB transcripts got sequenced, as all isolated RNA was reverse transcribed. Only in-frame clones appear in the TCRdb table, and some are missing; sequencing was by immunoSEQ multiplex PCR. The data contain about 740,000 clones, around 15% of them singletons. Input material: naive CD4+ T cells from blood. Receptor source: a man aged 18 to 30 with type 1 diabetes.

This rearrangement joins TRBV25-1 to TRBJ1-3; no firm D call. The ends were cut back, 3 bases at V and 4 bases at J, with 13 bases in the middle. Germline V CDR1 and CDR2: MGHDK, SYGVNS. This CDR3 is built from 15 residues. In nucleotides, the CDR3 is TGTGCCAGCAGTGACACACGGATAACCGGAAACACCATATATTTT. Translation: CASSDTRITGNTIYF.

This clone was detected only a few times. The CDR3 spells CASSFPAPGLADSYEQYF. Here the CDR3 DNA reads TGTGCCAGCAGCTTCCCCGCCCCGGGACTAGCGGACTCCTACGAGCAGTACTTC. This chain uses TRBV11-3 with TRBJ2-7, with 11 bases fitting TRBD2. V was pared by 3 bases and J by 0 bases, with 10 bases of the junction left unmatched. This CDR3 region has 18 residues. CDR1 is SGHNT and CDR2 is YENEEA in the germline V gene.

The chain uses TRBV4-1 and TRBJ2-2, with D perhaps matching TRBD1 or TRBD2 (5 bases each). This CDR3 contains 17 residues. The ends were cut back, 3 bases at V and 1 base at J, with 15 bases in the middle. Germline assignment: CDR1 MGHRA and CDR2 YSYEKL. For the CDR3, the DNA is TGCGCCAGCAGCCAGGGGGTTGGGGGTAGGAACACCGGGGAGCTGTTTTTT. Protein sequence: CASSQGVGGRNTGELFF.

The rearrangement uses TRBV5-1 and TRBJ2-5, with D perhaps TRBD1 (6 bases). This CDR3 is built from 14 residues. Germline V CDR1 and CDR2: SGHRS, YFSETQ. V lost 4 bases and J lost 0, with 10 bases in between. The CDR3: CASSPRGDQETQYF. CDR3 DNA: TGCGCCAGCAGCCCCAGGGGAGACCAAGAGACCCAGTACTTC.

A note on this clone: One junction end does not reproduce the germline sequence, and a read error may be involved. This chain links TRBV28 with TRBJ2-5; D ambiguous. The CDR3 spans 13 residues. Germline V gene sequence: CDR1 MDHEN, CDR2 SYDVKM. This CDR3 is CASSSDTQGTQYF. The CDR3 DNA follows: TGTGCCAGCAGTTCCGACACCCAAGGGACCCAGTACTTC.

This clone showed up just a few times. The chain employs TRBV4-1 and TRBJ2-7; 8 bases align to TRBD1. V was clipped by 0 bases and J by 5 bases; unmatched bases: 3. Germline assignment: CDR1 MGHRA and CDR2 YSYEKL. The CDR3 has 14 residues. The CDR3 here is CASSQDYRGDEQYF. In DNA, the CDR3 is TGCGCCAGCAGCCAAGACTACAGGGGGGACGAGCAGTACTTC.

There are a few counts of this clone. V and J are TRBV7-2 and TRBJ2-1; D may be TRBD2 (6 bases). Germline V lookup: CDR1 SGHTA, CDR2 FQGNSA. With 2 bases removed from V and 7 bases from J, the gap between germline ends came to 9 bases. The CDR3 length is 13 residues. CDR3 sequence reads: CASSLRGENEQFF. For the CDR3, the DNA is TGTGCCAGCAGCTTACGCGGGGAGAATGAGCAGTTCTTC.

The chain carries TRBV12-5 and TRBJ1-1; 7 positions match TRBD1. CDR3 length equals 15 residues. With V trimmed by 0 bases and J by 4 bases, 5 bases remained unmatched. Germline V gene sequence: CDR1 LGHNT, CDR2 FRNRAP. The CDR3 is CASGLVVGGLTEAFF. The CDR3 DNA sequence: TGTGCTAGTGGTTTGGTCGTAGGGGGCCTCACTGAAGCTTTCTTT.

The chain joins TRBV25-1 to TRBJ1-4; no firm D call. CDR1 and CDR2 from the germline V gene are MGHDK and SYGVNS. The ends were cut back, 4 bases at V and 5 bases at J, with 5 bases in the middle. The CDR3 totals 12 residues. The CDR3 nucleotides read TGTGCCAGCAGTGCGCTAAATGAAAAACTGTTTTTT. Translating gives CASSALNEKLFF.

The CDR3 protein is CASRPGQMNTEAFF. The CDR3 nucleotides are TGTGCCAGCAGGCCGGGACAGATGAACACTGAAGCTTTCTTT. J is TRBJ1-1 and V is TRBV6-5; 7 positions match TRBD1. CDR1 and CDR2 from the germline V gene are MNHEY and SVGAGI. CDR3 length: 14 residues. V dropped 6 bases and J dropped 0; count of bases not matched to a gene: 4.

The chain joins TRBV6-6 to TRBJ1-5; 7 bases are shared with TRBD1. This CDR3 has 16 residues. Germline assignment: CDR1 MNHNY and CDR2 SVGAGI (reference sequence). J was trimmed by 5 bases and V by 2 bases; bases with no gene match: 9. Here the CDR3 reads CASSYQGRDSDQPQHF. CDR3 sequence (DNA): TGTGCCAGCAGTTACCAAGGCCGGGACAGTGATCAGCCCCAGCATTTT.

A few counts support this clone. The V gene is TRBV10-3, the J gene TRBJ1-1; 7 bases are shared with TRBD1. There are 13 residues in the CDR3. V dropped 7 bases and J dropped 2; count of bases not matched to a gene: 4. CDR1 ENHRY and CDR2 SYGVKD come from the germline V gene. The CDR3 reads CAITDRDNTEAFF. CDR3 nucleotides: TGTGCCATCACCGACAGGGATAACACTGAAGCTTTCTTT.

The table lists this clone with a few counts. The rearrangement uses TRBV30 and TRBJ1-6, with TRBD1 matching over 7 bases. J gave up 7 bases and V 5 bases, and 5 bases lay outside the gene matches. Per the germline V gene, CDR1 is GTSNPN and CDR2 is SVGIG (reference sequence). CDR3 length: 13 amino acids. The CDR3, as DNA: TGTGCCTGGGCCACAGGGGCGAATTCACCCCTCCACTTT. It translates to CAWATGANSPLHF.

This clone was counted a few times. The chain recombines TRBV7-9 with TRBJ1-5; D perhaps matches TRBD1 (6 bases). Trimming took off 5 bases at V and 1 base at J, with 12 bases between the two ends. The length of the CDR3 is 15 residues. The germline CDR1 and CDR2 sequences are SEHNR and FQNEAQ (reference sequence). DNA for the CDR3: TGTGCCAGCAGCCCGGACAGTTCAAGCAATCAGCCCCAGCATTTT. Protein sequence: CASSPDSSSNQPQHF. Full variable domain (rest looked up from reference TRBV7-9 and TRBJ1-5): DTGVSQNPRHKITKRGQNVTFRCDPISEHNRLYWYRQTLGQGPEFLTYFQNEAQLEKSRLLSDRFSAERPKGSFSTLEIQRTEQGDSAMYLCASSPDSSSNQPQHFGDGTRLSIL.

This clone has more than one count but fewer than ten. At one end the junction does not follow the germline gene, possibly because of a read error. The chain uses TRBV7-6 and TRBJ2-3; 11 bases agree with TRBD2. Looked up from germline, CDR1 is SGHVS and CDR2 is FNYEAQ. The CDR3 sequence is 16 residues long. Here the CDR3 reads CASSIAGGRRTDTQYF. The CDR3 nucleotides are TGTGCCAGCAGCATAGCGGGGGGGCGGAGGACAGATACGCAGTATTTT.

This clone was counted only a few times. The V call is TRBV2, the J call TRBJ2-1; 7 nucleotides line up with TRBD2. The CDR3 spans 15 residues. The germline V gene encodes CDR1 SNHLY and CDR2 FYNNEI. V lost 4 bases to trimming and J lost 2 bases; unmatched junction nucleotides: 5. The CDR3 nucleotides are TGTGCCAGCAGTGGACCGGGACTACCCTACAATGAGCAGTTCTTC. It specifies CASSGPGLPYNEQFF.

This clone was seen a handful of times. At the DNA level, this CDR3 is encoded by other sequences in the same sample as well. This chain connects TRBV10-3 to TRBJ2-7; D is possibly TRBD2 (6 bases). V lost 8 bases and J 4 bases, leaving 9 bases between the germline ends. The CDR3 is made up of 11 amino acids. The V gene's germline CDR1 is ENHRY and CDR2 SYGVKD. CDR3 loop: CAIGGAYEQYF. The DNA of the CDR3 is TGTGCCATCGGAGGGGCATACGAGCAGTACTTC.

This clone was recorded a few times. The chain joins TRBV20-1 to TRBJ2-7, with D possibly being TRBD1 (5 bases). This CDR3 contains 10 residues. Germline CDR1 reads DFQATT; CDR2 reads SNEGSKA (reference sequence). V was clipped by 3 bases and J by 7 bases, with 7 bases between them. CDR3 nucleotides: TGCAGTGCTAGGAAGGGGGAGCAGTACTTC. It specifies CSARKGEQYF.

V usage is TRBV9 and J usage is TRBJ2-3, with 8 bases aligning to TRBD2. V lost 0 bases and J lost 4; bases outside the gene matches: 7. Germline CDR1 and CDR2: SGDLS and YYNGEE. The CDR3 consists of 16 residues. The CDR3 DNA sequence: TGTGCCAGCAGCGTAGGGGTTAGCGGGGTTGCAGATACGCAGTATTTT. Residues: CASSVGVSGVADTQYF.

This clone came up a few times. In nucleotides, the CDR3 is TGTGCCAGCAGTTACTCGTCCAGGGGGCCCCTCGAGCAGTACTTC. This encodes CASSYSSRGPLEQYF. The gene calls are TRBV6-5 and TRBJ2-7; TRBD1 matches at 8 bases. CDR1 and CDR2 (germline): MNHEY, SVGAGI. The CDR3 sequence is 15 residues long. J lost 6 bases, V lost 0 bases, and 7 bases had no gene match.

This clone was counted only a few times. The V call is TRBV5-4, the J call TRBJ2-5, with D possibly matching TRBD1 (7 bases). Per germline, CDR1 SGHNT and CDR2 YYREEE (reference sequence). The CDR3 length is 17 residues. The CDR3, as DNA: TGTGCTCTCAGCCTTAAAGGCCCAGGGGGGATGGGGGAGACCCAGTACTTC. It codes for CALSLKGPGGMGETQYF.

The chain joins TRBV2 to TRBJ1-2, with a possible D match to TRBD1 (6 bases). The CDR3 consists of 20 residues. Germline V CDR1 and CDR2: SNHLY, FYNNEI. The V end lost 6 bases, the J end lost 1 base, and 30 bases lay between the germline ends. The CDR3 nucleotides read TGTGCCAGCAGCGATTCCCGATTGGGTCCCAACCTAGGGGGTAACTATGGCTACACCTTC. It specifies CASSDSRLGPNLGGNYGYTF.

The table lists this clone with a few counts. The sample has other DNA sequences that encode this CDR3 too. The J gene is TRBJ1-1, the V gene TRBV7-9; no clear D gene. Germline CDR1 and CDR2: SEHNR and FQNEAQ (reference sequence). Trimming pared 6 bases from V and 1 base from J, leaving 3 bases between. The CDR3 has 11 residues. The DNA for the CDR3 is TGTGCCAGCAGTTCGAACACTGAAGCTTTCTTT. Translation gives CASSSNTEAFF.

The chain joins TRBV10-2 to TRBJ2-5, with 7 bases matching TRBD1. The trim removed 7 bases at V and 2 bases at J, leaving 4 bases unmatched. The CDR3 runs 13 residues. Germline CDR1 is WSHSY and CDR2 is SAAADI. DNA of the CDR3: TGCGCCAGCACTGGACAGGTGCAAGAGACCCAGTACTTC. The encoded protein is CASTGQVQETQYF.

The chain is built from TRBV13 and TRBJ1-4, with TRBD1 identical over 10 bases. The CDR3 length is 17 residues. The germline V gene has CDR1 PRHDT and CDR2 FYEKMQ (reference sequence). V dropped 5 bases and J dropped 0; count of bases not matched to a gene: 6. Written as DNA, the CDR3 is TGTGCCAGCAGCACCCGGACAGGGGGGTCAACTAATGAAAAACTGTTTTTT. This translates into CASSTRTGGSTNEKLFF.

The chain carries TRBV5-1 and TRBJ2-7, with TRBD1 matching over 9 bases. The CDR3 extends over 15 amino acids. The junction had 7 bases not matched to a gene; V was cut back by 6 bases and J by 0 bases. Germline values: CDR1 SGHRS, CDR2 YFSETQ. The CDR3 nucleotides read TGCGCCAGCACCGACAGGGGGAGTAGCTCCTACGAGCAGTACTTC. It yields the protein CASTDRGSSSYEQYF.